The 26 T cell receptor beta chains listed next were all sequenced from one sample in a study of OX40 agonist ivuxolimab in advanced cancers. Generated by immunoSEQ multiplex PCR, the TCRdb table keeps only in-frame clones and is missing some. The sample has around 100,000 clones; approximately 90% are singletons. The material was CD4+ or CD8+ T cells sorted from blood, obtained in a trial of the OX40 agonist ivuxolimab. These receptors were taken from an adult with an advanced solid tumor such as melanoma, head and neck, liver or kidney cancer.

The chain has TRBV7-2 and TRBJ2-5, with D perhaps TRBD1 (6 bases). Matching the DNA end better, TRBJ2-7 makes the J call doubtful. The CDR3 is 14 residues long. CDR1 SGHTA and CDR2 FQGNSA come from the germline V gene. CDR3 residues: CASSIGTLSYEQYF. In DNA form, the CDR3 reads TGTGCCAGCAGCATAGGGACACTCTCCTACGAGCAGTACTTC.

CDR3 sequence reads: CASRPTPVNQPQHF. The CDR3, as DNA: TGTGCCAGCAGACCTACACCGGTCAATCAGCCCCAGCATTTT. V and J are TRBV6-1 and TRBJ1-5; no clear D. Germline V gives CDR1 MNHNS, CDR2 SASEGT. This CDR3 spans 14 amino acids. The ends were cut back, 6 bases at V and 3 bases at J, with 12 bases in the middle.

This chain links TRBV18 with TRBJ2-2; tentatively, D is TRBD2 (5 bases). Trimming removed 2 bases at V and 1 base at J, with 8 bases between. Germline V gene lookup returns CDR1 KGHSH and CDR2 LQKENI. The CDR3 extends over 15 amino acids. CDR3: CASSPRRENTGELFF. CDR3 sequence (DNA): TGTGCCAGCTCACCAAGACGGGAGAACACCGGGGAGCTGTTTTTT.

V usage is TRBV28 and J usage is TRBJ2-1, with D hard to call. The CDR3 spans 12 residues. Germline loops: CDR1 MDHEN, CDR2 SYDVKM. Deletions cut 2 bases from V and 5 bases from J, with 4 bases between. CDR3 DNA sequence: TGTGCCAGCAGTTTACAGAACAATGAGCAGTTCTTC. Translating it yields CASSLQNNEQFF. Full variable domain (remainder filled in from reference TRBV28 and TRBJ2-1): DVKVTQSSRYLVKRTGEKVFLECVQDMDHENMFWYRQDPGLGLRLIYFSYDVKMKEKGDIPEGYSVSREKKERFSLILESASTNQTSMYLCASSLQNNEQFFGPGTRLTVL.

The CDR3 DNA reads TGTGCCAGCTCACCTCTGGGACAGGAAGAGACCCAGTACTTC. Its protein is CASSPLGQEETQYF. The gene calls are TRBV18 and TRBJ2-5; 8 bases fit TRBD1. The germline V gene has CDR1 KGHSH and CDR2 LQKENI. J gave up 3 bases and V 3 bases, and 3 bases lay outside the gene matches. This CDR3 is built from 14 residues.

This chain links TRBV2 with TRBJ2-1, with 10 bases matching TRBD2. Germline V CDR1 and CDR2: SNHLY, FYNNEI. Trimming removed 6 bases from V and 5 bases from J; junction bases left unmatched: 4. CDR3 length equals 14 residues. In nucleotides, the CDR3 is TGTGCCAGCAGAGGACTAGCGGTTAACAATGAGCAGTTCTTC. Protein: CASRGLAVNNEQFF.

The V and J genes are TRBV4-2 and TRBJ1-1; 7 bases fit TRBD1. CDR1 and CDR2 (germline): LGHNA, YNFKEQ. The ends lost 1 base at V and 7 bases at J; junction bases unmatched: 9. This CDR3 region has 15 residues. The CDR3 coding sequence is TGTGCCAGCAGCCAAGCACAGGGGAGGTGGGGTGAAGCTTTCTTT. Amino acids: CASSQAQGRWGEAFF.

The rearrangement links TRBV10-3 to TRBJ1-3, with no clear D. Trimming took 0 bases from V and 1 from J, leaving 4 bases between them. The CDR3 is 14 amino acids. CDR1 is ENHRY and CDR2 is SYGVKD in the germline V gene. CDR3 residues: CAISESPSGNTIYF. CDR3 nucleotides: TGTGCCATCAGTGAGTCGCCTTCTGGAAACACCATATATTTT.

The CDR3 here is CASTGLAGNYEQYF. DNA of the CDR3: TGTGCCAGCACCGGACTAGCTGGTAATTACGAGCAGTACTTC. This sequence joins TRBV2 and TRBJ2-7, with 8 bases that match TRBD2. CDR1 and CDR2 (germline): SNHLY, FYNNEI. Losses at the gene ends were 7 bases for V and 4 bases for J; bases not matched to a gene: 9. CDR3 length: 14 residues.

The CDR3 sequence is CASSFFGQGPATNEKLFF. The CDR3 DNA reads TGTGCCAGCAGTTTTTTTGGACAGGGGCCTGCAACTAATGAAAAACTGTTTTTT. V is TRBV28 and J is TRBJ1-4; TRBD1 agrees at 9 bases. Per germline, CDR1 MDHEN and CDR2 SYDVKM. CDR3 size: 18 residues. Trimming at V came to 3 bases and at J to 0 bases, leaving 8 bases not matched to a gene.

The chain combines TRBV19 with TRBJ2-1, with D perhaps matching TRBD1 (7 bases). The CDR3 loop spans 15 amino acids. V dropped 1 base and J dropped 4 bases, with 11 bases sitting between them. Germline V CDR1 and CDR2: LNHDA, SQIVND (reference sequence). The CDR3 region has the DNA TGTGCCAGTAGTATAGGGCAGGGGGGTTACAATGAGCAGTTCTTC. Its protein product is CASSIGQGGYNEQFF.

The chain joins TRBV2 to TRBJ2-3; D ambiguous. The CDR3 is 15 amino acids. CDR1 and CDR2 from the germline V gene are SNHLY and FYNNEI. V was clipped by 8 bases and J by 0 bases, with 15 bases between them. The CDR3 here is CASAPWGLSTDTQYF. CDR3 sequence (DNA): TGTGCCAGCGCTCCCTGGGGTTTAAGCACAGATACGCAGTATTTT.

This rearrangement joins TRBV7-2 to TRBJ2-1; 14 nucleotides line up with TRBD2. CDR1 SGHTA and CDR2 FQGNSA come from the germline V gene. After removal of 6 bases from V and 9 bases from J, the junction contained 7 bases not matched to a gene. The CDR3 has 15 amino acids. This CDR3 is CASRQTSGRVGEQFF. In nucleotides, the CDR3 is TGTGCCAGCAGGCAGACTAGCGGGAGGGTTGGTGAGCAGTTCTTC.

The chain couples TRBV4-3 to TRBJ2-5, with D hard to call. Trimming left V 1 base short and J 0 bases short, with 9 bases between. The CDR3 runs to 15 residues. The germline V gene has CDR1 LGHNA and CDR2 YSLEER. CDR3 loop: CASSQGQGYQETQYF. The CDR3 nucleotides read TGCGCCAGCAGCCAAGGCCAAGGTTACCAAGAGACCCAGTACTTC.

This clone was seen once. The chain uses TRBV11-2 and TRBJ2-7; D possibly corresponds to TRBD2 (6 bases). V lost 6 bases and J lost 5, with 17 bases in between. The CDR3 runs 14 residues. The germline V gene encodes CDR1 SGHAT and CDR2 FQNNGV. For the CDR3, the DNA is TGTGCCAGCAGTTTTACTAGCTTTAAGGACGAGCAGTACTTC. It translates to CASSFTSFKDEQYF. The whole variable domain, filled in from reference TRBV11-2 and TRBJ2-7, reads EAGVAQSPRYKIIEKRQSVAFWCNPISGHATLYWYQQILGQGPKLLIQFQNNGVVDDSQLPKDRFSAERLKGVDSTLKIQPAKLEDSAVYLCASSFTSFKDEQYFGPGTRLTVT.

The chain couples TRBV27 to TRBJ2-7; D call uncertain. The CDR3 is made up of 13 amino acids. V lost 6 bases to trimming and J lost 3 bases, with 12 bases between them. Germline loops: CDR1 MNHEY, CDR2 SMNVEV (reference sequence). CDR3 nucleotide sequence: TGTGCCAGCAGGCTAACCCTAGACTACGAGCAGTACTTC. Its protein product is CASRLTLDYEQYF.

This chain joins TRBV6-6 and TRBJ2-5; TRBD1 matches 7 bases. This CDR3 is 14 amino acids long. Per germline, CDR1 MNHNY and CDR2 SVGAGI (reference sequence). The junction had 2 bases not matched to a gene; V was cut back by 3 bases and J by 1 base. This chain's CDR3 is CASSYAGGQETQYF. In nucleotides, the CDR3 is TGTGCCAGCAGTTATGCAGGGGGCCAAGAGACCCAGTACTTC.

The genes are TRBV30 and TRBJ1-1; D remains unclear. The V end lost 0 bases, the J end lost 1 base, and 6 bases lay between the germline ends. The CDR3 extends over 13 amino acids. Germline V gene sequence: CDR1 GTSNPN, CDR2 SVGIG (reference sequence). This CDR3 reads CAWSVGPNTEAFF. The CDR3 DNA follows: TGTGCCTGGAGTGTTGGCCCGAACACTGAAGCTTTCTTT.

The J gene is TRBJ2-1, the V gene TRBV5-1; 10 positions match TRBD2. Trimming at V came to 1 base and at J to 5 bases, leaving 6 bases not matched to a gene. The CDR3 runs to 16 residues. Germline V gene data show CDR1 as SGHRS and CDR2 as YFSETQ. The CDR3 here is CASSLLAGGLHNEQFF. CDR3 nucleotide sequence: TGCGCCAGCAGCTTGTTAGCGGGAGGACTTCACAATGAGCAGTTCTTC.

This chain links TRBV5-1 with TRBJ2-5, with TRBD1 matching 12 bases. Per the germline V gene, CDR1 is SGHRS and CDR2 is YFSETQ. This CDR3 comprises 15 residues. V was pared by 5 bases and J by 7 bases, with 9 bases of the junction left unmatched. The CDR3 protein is CASSLPGQGAGTQYF. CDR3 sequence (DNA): TGCGCCAGCAGTCTTCCGGGACAGGGGGCCGGGACCCAGTACTTC.

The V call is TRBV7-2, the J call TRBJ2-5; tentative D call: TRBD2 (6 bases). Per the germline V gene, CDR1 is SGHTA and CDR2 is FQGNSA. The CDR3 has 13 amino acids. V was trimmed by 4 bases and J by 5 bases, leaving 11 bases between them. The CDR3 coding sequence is TGTGCCAGCAGCTCCGGCAGCGGGGAGACCCAGTACTTC. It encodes CASSSGSGETQYF.

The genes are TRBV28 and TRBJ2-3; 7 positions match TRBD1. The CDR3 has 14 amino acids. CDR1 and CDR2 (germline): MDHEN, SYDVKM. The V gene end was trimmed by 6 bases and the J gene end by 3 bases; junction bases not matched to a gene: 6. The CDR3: CASSQADRTDTQYF. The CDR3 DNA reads TGTGCCAGCAGCCAAGCGGACAGGACAGATACGCAGTATTTT.

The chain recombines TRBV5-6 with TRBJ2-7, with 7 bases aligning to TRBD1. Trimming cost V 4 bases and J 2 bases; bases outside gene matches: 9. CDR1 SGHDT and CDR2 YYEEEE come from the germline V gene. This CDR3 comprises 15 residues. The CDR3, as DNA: TGTGCCAGCAGCCGACTGGACAGGCCTACCTACGAGCAGTACTTC. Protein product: CASSRLDRPTYEQYF.

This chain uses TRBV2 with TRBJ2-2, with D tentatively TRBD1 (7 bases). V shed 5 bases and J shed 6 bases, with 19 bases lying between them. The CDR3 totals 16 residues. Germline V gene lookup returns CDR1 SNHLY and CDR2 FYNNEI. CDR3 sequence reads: CASSTSRQGIAGELFF. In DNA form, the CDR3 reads TGTGCCAGCAGTACTAGCCGACAGGGAATAGCCGGGGAGCTGTTTTTT.

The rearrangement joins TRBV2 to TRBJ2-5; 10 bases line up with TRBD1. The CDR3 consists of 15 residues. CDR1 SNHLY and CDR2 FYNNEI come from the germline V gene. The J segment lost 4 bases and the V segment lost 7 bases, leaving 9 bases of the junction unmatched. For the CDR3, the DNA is TGTGCCAGCAAACCGGGACAGGGGATGGGAGAGACCCAGTACTTC. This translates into CASKPGQGMGETQYF.

The CDR3 DNA reads TGCGCCAGCAGCCGGGACAGGGTAGCTACTGGGGCCAACGTCCTGACTTTC. This sequence encodes CASSRDRVATGANVLTF. The chain has TRBV4-3 and TRBJ2-6; 9 positions match TRBD1. CDR3 size: 17 residues. Looked up from germline, CDR1 is LGHNA and CDR2 is YSLEER. With 4 bases clipped from V and 2 bases from J, the junction kept 6 bases outside the gene matches.